These 27 T cell receptor beta chains share one sample of origin, sequenced in a study of T cells after yellow fever vaccination. MiXCR, run by TCRdb on the 5' RACE reads, gives a single entry per CDR3 protein. The top ten hold about 15% of the sample, which has some 390,000 distinct CDR3 sequences, roughly 6.1% seen once. The sequencing here drew on PBMCs, taken 5 days after the yellow fever booster vaccination. These receptors were obtained from a man aged 30 to 45 who received the YFV17D yellow fever vaccine.

This clonotype was observed a few times. The chain combines TRBV19 with TRBJ2-7; D gene ambiguous. Germline V lookup: CDR1 LNHDA, CDR2 SQIVND (reference sequence). Trimming shortened V by 3 bases and J by 2 bases, and 8 bases separated the two germline ends. This CDR3 has 13 residues. This CDR3 reads CASSIRRTYEQYF. The CDR3 DNA follows: TGTGCCAGTAGTATTAGGCGGACCTACGAGCAGTACTTC.

CDR3 sequence (DNA): TGCAGTGCTAGAAGGGAGACTAGCGGAAATAAAAACATTCAGTACTTC. Translation: CSARRETSGNKNIQYF. The chain carries TRBV20-1 and TRBJ2-4, with 9 bases aligning to TRBD2. CDR3 length: 16 amino acids. Germline lookup yields CDR1 DFQATT and CDR2 SNEGSKA (reference sequence). The trim removed 2 bases at V and 4 bases at J, leaving 9 bases unmatched.

This clonotype was counted ten times or more. The gene calls are TRBV7-8 and TRBJ1-5; a possible D gene is TRBD1 (5 bases). Germline V gene data show CDR1 as SGHVS and CDR2 as FQNEAQ. The V end lost 5 bases, the J end lost 2 bases, and 22 bases lay between the germline ends. The CDR3 runs 18 residues. The CDR3 loop is CASSPPTGAGVGNQPQHF. CDR3 DNA: TGTGCCAGCAGCCCTCCCACCGGGGCGGGGGTAGGCAATCAGCCCCAGCATTTT.

This clonotype was seen ten or more times. The genes are TRBV27 and TRBJ2-2; TRBD1 matches at 9 bases. CDR1 is MNHEY, CDR2 SMNVEV, per germline (reference sequence). J was trimmed by 6 bases and V by 5 bases; bases with no gene match: 4. The CDR3 sequence is 14 residues long. CDR3 residues: CASSPWTGAGELFF. Written as DNA, the CDR3 is TGTGCCAGCAGTCCCTGGACAGGGGCCGGGGAGCTGTTTTTT.

This clonotype occurred a few times. This chain uses TRBV5-4 with TRBJ2-1; D not resolved. V shed 1 base and J shed 5 bases, with 13 bases lying between them. The CDR3 extends over 15 amino acids. From germline, CDR1 is SGHNT and CDR2 YYREEE (reference sequence). CDR3 residues: CASSLTGLRNNEQFF. CDR3 bases: TGTGCCAGCAGCTTGACCGGGCTACGGAACAATGAGCAGTTCTTC.

The table lists this clonotype with a few counts. The J gene is TRBJ2-5, the V gene TRBV7-6; 7 bases are a match to TRBD2. With 4 bases clipped from V and 5 bases from J, the junction kept 13 bases outside the gene matches. Per germline, CDR1 SGHVS and CDR2 FNYEAQ. The CDR3 spans 16 residues. Here the CDR3 reads CASSSNSGPPGETQYF. In DNA form, the CDR3 reads TGTGCCAGCAGCTCGAATAGCGGGCCCCCTGGGGAGACCCAGTACTTC.

This clonotype was detected only once. The rearrangement links TRBV12-3 or TRBV12-4 to TRBJ2-5; 11 nucleotides line up with TRBD2. V was pared by 6 bases and J by 2 bases, with 5 bases of the junction left unmatched. This CDR3 has 15 residues. CDR3 bases: TGTGCCAGCAGCCGACTAGCGGGAAAACAAGAGACCCAGTACTTC. Protein product: CASSRLAGKQETQYF.

This clonotype has a count of ten or more. This chain uses TRBV7-9 with TRBJ2-4, with D possibly called TRBD1 or TRBD2 (5 bases each). V was pared by 6 bases and J by 4 bases, with 16 bases between. Looked up from germline, CDR1 is SEHNR and CDR2 is FQNEAQ (reference sequence). The length of the CDR3 is 15 residues. CDR3 sequence: CASSSLDRLKNIQYF. For the CDR3, the DNA is TGTGCCAGCAGTTCCCTAGACAGACTAAAAAACATTCAGTACTTC.

The table lists this clonotype with many counts. The V call is TRBV6-1, the J call TRBJ2-7, with 8 bases aligning to TRBD1. From germline, CDR1 is MNHNS and CDR2 SASEGT. J gave up 5 bases and V 7 bases, and 10 bases lay outside the gene matches. The CDR3 is 14 amino acids. The CDR3 DNA sequence: TGTGCCAGCAACAGACCGGGACAGGAGCACGAGCAGTACTTC. This sequence encodes CASNRPGQEHEQYF.

This clonotype has a count of ten or more. This chain uses TRBV7-8 with TRBJ1-3; no clear D gene. V was trimmed by 2 bases and J by 0 bases, leaving 8 bases between them. Looked up from germline, CDR1 is SGHVS and CDR2 is FQNEAQ. The CDR3 consists of 15 residues. The CDR3 DNA follows: TGTGCCAGCAGCTTACGTAGGGCCTCTGGAAACACCATATATTTT. Translated: CASSLRRASGNTIYF. The full variable domain, rest sourced from reference TRBV7-8 and TRBJ1-3, is GAGVSQSPRYKVAKRGQDVALRCDPISGHVSLFWYQQALGQGPEFLTYFQNEAQLDKSGLPSDRFFAERPEGSVSTLKIQRTQQEDSAVYLCASSLRRASGNTIYFGEGSWLTVV.

This sequence joins TRBV5-1 and TRBJ2-2; D is uncertain. Per germline, CDR1 SGHRS and CDR2 YFSETQ. The CDR3 consists of 15 residues. The V end lost 6 bases, the J end lost 2 bases, and 14 bases lay between the germline ends. The DNA of the CDR3 is TGCGCCAGCACCCCCAATACTTTTAACACCGGGGAGCTGTTTTTT. It encodes CASTPNTFNTGELFF.

The chain uses TRBV20-1 and TRBJ2-7; possible D gene TRBD2, 6 bases. The germline V and J ends were trimmed by 5 bases and 0 bases, with 17 bases remaining between them. This CDR3 region has 15 residues. Germline CDR1 reads DFQATT; CDR2 reads SNEGSKA (reference sequence). This CDR3 reads CSAVTPGLDSYEQYF. The CDR3 DNA sequence: TGCAGTGCTGTTACACCGGGACTCGACTCCTACGAGCAGTACTTC.

This clonotype was found many times. V and J are TRBV5-1 and TRBJ2-2; D is unresolved. The germline V and J ends were trimmed by 0 bases and 7 bases, with 10 bases remaining between them. Germline V CDR1 and CDR2: SGHRS, YFSETQ. The CDR3 length is 14 residues. CDR3 bases: TGCGCCAGCAGCTTGGGTTTGGACGGCGGGGAGCTGTTTTTT. Its translation is CASSLGLDGGELFF.

This clonotype was seen repeatedly, ten times or more. The rearrangement uses TRBV5-1 and TRBJ2-1; perhaps TRBD1 as D (6 bases). V was cut by 2 bases and J by 1 base, with 16 bases left in between. CDR3 length: 17 amino acids. CDR1 is SGHRS and CDR2 is YFSETQ in the germline V gene. CDR3 in amino acids: CASSFWPLDRSYNEQFF. For the CDR3, the DNA is TGCGCCAGCAGCTTTTGGCCTCTGGACAGATCCTACAATGAGCAGTTCTTC.

The sample holds a few counts of this clonotype. The chain uses TRBV19 and TRBJ2-7, with 11 bases aligning to TRBD1. The CDR3 spans 14 residues. With V trimmed by 6 bases and J by 3 bases, 4 bases remained unmatched. The V gene's germline CDR1 is LNHDA and CDR2 SQIVND (reference sequence). The CDR3 bases are TGTGCCAGTAGGAGGACAGGGGGCATCTACGAGCAGTACTTC. It is translated as CASRRTGGIYEQYF.

This clonotype was observed many times. This chain links TRBV21-1 with TRBJ1-1. TRBV21-1 is recorded as a pseudogene. The CDR3 is 10 residues long. The CDR3 DNA sequence: TGTGCCAGCAGCCCAGGCTGTTGCGTATTT. This gives the protein CASSPGCCVF.

This chain uses TRBV18 with TRBJ2-7; D not resolved. The V end was cut by 2 bases, the J end by 2 bases, with 10 bases between. Germline V gene data show CDR1 as KGHSH and CDR2 as LQKENI. The CDR3 loop spans 14 amino acids. CDR3 nucleotides: TGTGCCAGCTCACCAGTAGCCAAAACCTACGAGCAGTACTTC. This codes for CASSPVAKTYEQYF.

This clonotype has only a few counts. The chain employs TRBV19 and TRBJ2-3, with D possibly matching TRBD2 (5 bases). CDR1 and CDR2 (germline): LNHDA, SQIVND (reference sequence). The CDR3 is 16 residues long. Trimming removed 0 bases from V and 4 bases from J, with 14 bases in between. This CDR3 is CASSIDPSGYPDTQYF. CDR3 coding DNA: TGTGCCAGTAGTATAGATCCCAGCGGTTACCCAGATACGCAGTATTTT. The whole variable domain, filled in from reference TRBV19 and TRBJ2-3, reads DGGITQSPKYLFRKEGQNVTLSCEQNLNHDAMYWYRQDPGQGLRLIYYSQIVNDFQKGDIAEGYSVSREKKESFPLTVTSAQKNPTAFYLCASSIDPSGYPDTQYFGPGTRLTVL.

This clonotype was observed a handful of times. This chain connects TRBV20-1 to TRBJ2-2; D is unclear. The CDR3 is 17 residues long. Germline-derived CDR1 and CDR2 are DFQATT and SNEGSKA (reference sequence). Trimming removed 0 bases at V and 0 bases at J, with 14 bases between. The CDR3 protein is CSARDAETSSNTGELFF. CDR3 in DNA: TGCAGTGCTAGAGACGCGGAAACGTCCTCGAACACCGGGGAGCTGTTTTTT.

The genes are TRBV15 and TRBJ2-3, with D possibly TRBD1 on 5 matching bases. The germline V and J ends were trimmed by 1 base and 4 bases, with 18 bases remaining between them. Germline-derived CDR1 and CDR2 are LNHNV and YYDKDF (reference sequence). CDR3 size: 17 residues. The CDR3 loop reads CATSRVDSGEGADTQYF. In DNA form, the CDR3 reads TGTGCCACCAGCAGAGTGGATAGTGGGGAAGGGGCAGATACGCAGTATTTT.

J is TRBJ1-4 and V is TRBV7-2; unclear D gene. The germline V and J ends were trimmed by 4 bases and 6 bases, with 12 bases remaining between them. From germline, CDR1 is SGHTA and CDR2 FQGNSA. There are 14 residues in the CDR3. The CDR3 coding sequence is TGTGCCAGCAGCTCCGGTGGGGTATATGAAAAACTGTTTTTT. Its protein product is CASSSGGVYEKLFF.

The chain employs TRBV7-9 and TRBJ2-3, with D maybe TRBD1 (5 bases). Germline loops: CDR1 SEHNR, CDR2 FQNEAQ (reference sequence). The length of the CDR3 is 14 residues. Trimming removed 1 base at V and 4 bases at J, with 9 bases between. The CDR3 DNA reads TGTGCCAGCAGCTTAGAGGGGAACGCAGATACGCAGTATTTT. It encodes CASSLEGNADTQYF.

In this sample, this clonotype turned up a few times. The gene calls are TRBV6-5 and TRBJ2-7; TRBD2 matches 8 bases. CDR1 and CDR2 (germline): MNHEY, SVGAGI. V shed 6 bases, J shed 2 bases, and the junction held 0 bases outside the gene matches. This CDR3 is 12 amino acids long. The CDR3 sequence is CASSGRAYEQYF. The DNA of the CDR3 is TGTGCCAGCAGCGGGAGGGCCTACGAGCAGTACTTC.

This clonotype has ten or more counts. The genes are TRBV20-1 and TRBJ2-5; D may correspond to TRBD1 or TRBD2 (5 bases each). CDR3 length: 13 amino acids. Trimming took off 0 bases at V and 5 bases at J, with 10 bases between the two ends. Germline V gene sequence: CDR1 DFQATT, CDR2 SNEGSKA (reference sequence). The CDR3 spells CSARDRWGETQYF. In DNA form, the CDR3 reads TGCAGTGCTAGAGATCGGTGGGGGGAGACCCAGTACTTC.

This clonotype was observed at least ten times. The chain is built from TRBV18 and TRBJ2-7; 7 bases agree with TRBD2. V shed 3 bases and J 7 bases; nucleotides not matched to a gene: 12. The CDR3 has 15 amino acids. Germline loops: CDR1 KGHSH, CDR2 LQKENI. The CDR3 sequence: CASSPPASGGWEQYF. The DNA for the CDR3 is TGTGCCAGCTCACCTCCGGCTAGCGGTGGCTGGGAGCAGTACTTC.

The V and J genes are TRBV10-2 and TRBJ2-1; D call uncertain. CDR1 is WSHSY, CDR2 SAAADI, per germline. This CDR3 has 15 residues. V dropped 7 bases and J dropped 0 bases, with 13 bases sitting between them. Here the CDR3 reads CASIGRPSSYNEQFF. Written as DNA, the CDR3 is TGCGCCAGCATAGGGCGGCCGAGCTCCTACAATGAGCAGTTCTTC.

This clonotype was found many times. The chain couples TRBV27 to TRBJ1-1; no definite D call. The CDR3 length is 15 residues. Per germline, CDR1 MNHEY and CDR2 SMNVEV (reference sequence). Trimming took 2 bases from V and 0 from J, leaving 10 bases between them. The CDR3 bases are TGTGCCAGCAGTTTAGGTGCGGTCATGAACACTGAAGCTTTCTTT. Translation gives CASSLGAVMNTEAFF.